One sample yielded the 17 T cell receptor beta chains listed below, sequenced in a study of cytomegalovirus exposure and HLA in healthy donors. This PCR relied on a set of 60 Vbeta primers and 13 Jbeta primers. The repertoire was sequenced with immunoSEQ multiplex PCR; TCRdb's copy has only in-frame clones and lacks some. Of 150,000 to 200,000 clones in the sample, around 80% were seen once. Sequences were obtained from PBMCs. The receptors shown here come from a man aged 30-40 years in good health and CMV-seronegative.

The genes are TRBV19 and TRBJ1-1, with TRBD1 identical over 12 bases. V lost 4 bases and J lost 4; bases outside the gene matches: 10. CDR1 and CDR2 (germline): LNHDA, SQIVND (reference sequence). CDR3 length equals 17 residues. The DNA for the CDR3 is TGTGCCAGTAGTACTCCCGGGACAGGGGGCGCGTTCACTGAAGCTTTCTTT. Translated: CASSTPGTGGAFTEAFF.

This clone was recorded once. The chain has TRBV5-1 and TRBJ1-4; 8 nucleotides line up with TRBD1. The germline V gene has CDR1 SGHRS and CDR2 YFSETQ. The CDR3 has 17 residues. V trimming: 5 bases; J trimming: 1 base; junction bases outside the gene matches: 10. CDR3 residues: CASRETGVSRTNEKLFF. DNA for the CDR3: TGCGCCAGCAGAGAGACAGGGGTTTCACGAACTAATGAAAAACTGTTTTTT.

This clone was observed once. CDR3 loop: CASSLATGRTYNEQFF. The CDR3 bases are TGTGCCAGTAGTCTCGCGACAGGGAGGACCTACAATGAGCAGTTCTTC. The chain combines TRBV19 with TRBJ2-1; TRBD1 is a possible D gene (7 bases). The CDR3 is made up of 16 amino acids. Per the germline V gene, CDR1 is LNHDA and CDR2 is SQIVND (reference sequence). The V end lost 5 bases, the J end lost 2 bases, and 16 bases lay between the germline ends. The variable domain in full, completed from reference TRBV19 and TRBJ2-1, reads DGGITQSPKYLFRKEGQNVTLSCEQNLNHDAMYWYRQDPGQGLRLIYYSQIVNDFQKGDIAEGYSVSREKKESFPLTVTSAQKNPTAFYLCASSLATGRTYNEQFFGPGTRLTVL.

In its sample, this clone was seen once. J is TRBJ2-1 and V is TRBV9; 7 positions agree with TRBD2. Germline-derived CDR1 and CDR2 are SGDLS and YYNGEE. Germline trimming cut 4 bases from V and 9 bases from J; bases unmatched to any gene: 10. This CDR3 spans 14 amino acids. As DNA, the CDR3 is TGTGCCAGCAGCCTATGGGGGGGTTACGGTGAGCAGTTCTTC. It specifies CASSLWGGYGEQFF.

The V and J genes are TRBV28 and TRBJ2-1; D possibly corresponds to TRBD2 (7 bases). This CDR3 spans 13 amino acids. Trimming removed 7 bases at V and 7 bases at J, with 14 bases between. Germline-derived CDR1 and CDR2 are MDHEN and SYDVKM. CDR3 coding DNA: TGTGCCAGCACCCCGGGGGGCGCAAATGAGCAGTTCTTC. It encodes CASTPGGANEQFF.

V and J are TRBV5-6 and TRBJ2-7, with 7 positions matching TRBD2. CDR1 and CDR2 from the germline V gene are SGHDT and YYEEEE. The CDR3 is made up of 15 amino acids. The junction had 9 bases not matched to a gene; V was cut back by 1 base and J by 5 bases. The CDR3 bases are TGTGCCAGCAGCTTGTATGGCGGGAGTCGCGACGAGCAGTACTTC. Translating gives CASSLYGGSRDEQYF. The whole variable domain, remainder taken from reference TRBV5-6 and TRBJ2-7, is DAGVTQSPTHLIKTRGQQVTLRCSPKSGHDTVSWYQQALGQGPQFIFQYYEEEERQRGNFPDRFSGHQFPNYSSELNVNALLLGDSALYLCASSLYGGSRDEQYFGPGTRLTVT.

The chain is built from TRBV10-2 and TRBJ1-3; D remains ambiguous. The CDR3 is 15 residues long. The germline V gene encodes CDR1 WSHSY and CDR2 SAAADI. V lost 5 bases and J 0 bases, leaving 11 bases between the germline ends. CDR3 in amino acids: CASSIGGSSGNTIYF. The CDR3 DNA reads as TGCGCCAGCAGTATAGGAGGGAGCTCTGGAAACACCATATATTTT.

The chain has TRBV27 and TRBJ2-1, with TRBD2 as a possible D gene (6 bases). Trimming left V 5 bases short and J 5 bases short, with 13 bases between. CDR1 and CDR2 (germline): MNHEY, SMNVEV (reference sequence). CDR3 length: 14 amino acids. CDR3 in amino acids: CASSRGGSNNEQFF. The CDR3 bases are TGTGCCAGCAGTCGTGGGGGGTCTAACAATGAGCAGTTCTTC.

The chain is built from TRBV7-9 and TRBJ2-1, with D possibly being TRBD1 (6 bases). Trimming shortened V by 11 bases and J by 5 bases, and 19 bases separated the two germline ends. Germline CDR1 and CDR2: SEHNR and FQNEAQ (reference sequence). This CDR3 is built from 14 residues. The CDR3 region is CASRGTQANNEQFF. CDR3 bases: TGTGCCTCCAGGGGTACCCAGGCGAACAATGAGCAGTTCTTC.

This chain joins TRBV5-4 and TRBJ2-7; D gene ambiguous. Trimming left V 5 bases short and J 2 bases short, with 14 bases between. Germline V CDR1 and CDR2: SGHNT, YYREEE (reference sequence). The CDR3 is 14 amino acids. This CDR3 reads CASSSRNSAYEQYF. The CDR3 DNA is TGTGCCAGCAGTTCTAGGAACTCCGCCTACGAGCAGTACTTC. The full variable domain, with the rest looked up from reference TRBV5-4 and TRBJ2-7, is ETGVTQSPTHLIKTRGQQVTLRCSSQSGHNTVSWYQQALGQGPQFIFQYYREEENGRGNFPPRFSGLQFPNYSSELNVNALELDDSALYLCASSSRNSAYEQYFGPGTRLTVT.

This chain links TRBV28 with TRBJ1-3; possible D gene TRBD1, 5 bases. Germline V gene lookup returns CDR1 MDHEN and CDR2 SYDVKM. The CDR3 runs to 16 residues. V shed 3 bases and J shed 7 bases, with 19 bases lying between them. This chain's CDR3 is CASSFFGDSGGNTIYF. DNA of the CDR3: TGTGCCAGCAGTTTCTTCGGGGACTCTGGCGGGAACACCATATATTTT. The full variable domain, with the rest looked up from reference TRBV28 and TRBJ1-3, is DVKVTQSSRYLVKRTGEKVFLECVQDMDHENMFWYRQDPGLGLRLIYFSYDVKMKEKGDIPEGYSVSREKKERFSLILESASTNQTSMYLCASSFFGDSGGNTIYFGEGSWLTVV.

The DNA for the CDR3 is TGTGCCAGCAGTCCCGGCGCGGGACGAGCACAGTACTTC. Translating it yields CASSPGAGRAQYF. The chain employs TRBV6-6 and TRBJ2-7, with D possibly matching TRBD2 (6 bases). V lost 5 bases and J lost 10, with 18 bases in between. The germline gives CDR1 MNHNY, CDR2 SVGAGI (reference sequence). The CDR3 runs 13 residues.

The chain joins TRBV5-3 to TRBJ2-7; TRBD1 matches 8 bases. TRBV5-3 is marked as an open reading frame, function uncertain. With 5 bases clipped from V and 1 base from J, the junction kept 8 bases outside the gene matches. The CDR3 loop spans 15 amino acids. The CDR3 DNA is TGTGCCAGAAGAAATTCCGGGACAGGATCCTACGAGCAGTACTTC. Translated: CARRNSGTGSYEQYF.

This clone has only a few counts. V is TRBV5-1 and J is TRBJ1-1; D unclear. The CDR3 contains 15 residues. The V and J ends lost 3 bases and 4 bases respectively, with 16 bases between them. Germline V CDR1 and CDR2: SGHRS, YFSETQ. Written as DNA, the CDR3 is TGCGCCAGCAGCTACCCAACGCCGGGTAGCACTGAAGCTTTCTTT. Encoded protein: CASSYPTPGSTEAFF.

This clone was counted once. The rearrangement joins TRBV27 to TRBJ2-3; weak D call: TRBD2 (5 bases). This CDR3 is built from 15 residues. Trimming stripped 2 bases from V and 3 bases from J, with 12 bases between. Germline loops: CDR1 MNHEY, CDR2 SMNVEV (reference sequence). The DNA for the CDR3 is TGTGCCAGCAGTTTAGAGGGTAAAACAACAGATACGCAGTATTTT. This sequence encodes CASSLEGKTTDTQYF.

This chain connects TRBV27 to TRBJ2-7, with D possibly TRBD2 on 6 matching bases. The V and J ends lost 8 bases and 0 bases respectively, with 14 bases between them. The CDR3 sequence is 14 residues long. In germline, CDR1 is MNHEY, CDR2 SMNVEV (reference sequence). CDR3 residues: CASRGSLSSYEQYF. CDR3 in DNA: TGTGCCAGCCGGGGGTCCTTAAGCTCCTACGAGCAGTACTTC.

This clone has a single count. The chain couples TRBV9 to TRBJ2-3, with 8 bases lining up with TRBD2. Germline CDR1 SGDLS, CDR2 YYNGEE. The CDR3 totals 14 residues. Trimming removed 3 bases from V and 8 bases from J; junction bases left unmatched: 8. CDR3 in amino acids: CASSEGLEGGTQYF. DNA for the CDR3: TGTGCCAGCAGCGAGGGACTAGAGGGAGGTACGCAGTATTTT.